The 26 T cell receptor beta chains below come from one sample, sequenced in a study of vaccination and CD4 T cells after COVID-19. Treatment defined: roughly ten-day PBMC culture with coronavirus spike peptide pools or control peptides (ViraFEST assay). These receptors have no known antigen. The Oncomine TCR Beta short-read assay sequenced DNA from cultured CD4+ T cells. From the PCR reads, TCRdb called clonotypes with MiXCR, one entry per CDR3 protein. Of several thousand distinct CDR3 sequences listed, 55% to 65% are singletons. Sequencing was done on a sample of CD4+ T cells from blood, cultured in vitro. The receptors were sampled from a human donor who had recovered from COVID-19.

The rearrangement uses TRBV24-1 and TRBJ1-2; D may be TRBD1 (5 bases). V lost 6 bases to trimming and J lost 6 bases, with 13 bases between them. The CDR3 has 13 residues. Germline CDR1 KGHDR, CDR2 SFDVKD. CDR3 nucleotide sequence: TGTGCCACCAGTAGGGACGGGGATGATGGCTACACCTTC. Amino acids: CATSRDGDDGYTF.

This chain links TRBV6-1 with TRBJ1-1; possibly TRBD1 for D (5 bases). Between the trimmed V and J ends, which lost 4 bases and 4 bases, there was a span of 19 bases. The CDR3 covers 16 residues. Germline lookup yields CDR1 MNHNS and CDR2 SASEGT. The CDR3: CASSGGTPRWGTEAFF. The CDR3 DNA reads TGTGCCAGCAGTGGGGGGACTCCCCGCTGGGGCACTGAAGCTTTCTTT.

V usage is TRBV7-9 and J usage is TRBJ2-7; maybe TRBD1 (6 bases). The CDR3 has 12 residues. Germline CDR1 reads SEHNR; CDR2 reads FQNEAQ (reference sequence). Trimming shortened V by 5 bases and J by 5 bases, and 10 bases separated the two germline ends. CDR3 in DNA: TGTGCCAGCAGCCTCTACAGGGACGAGCAGTACTTC. The encoded protein is CASSLYRDEQYF.

The rearrangement links TRBV5-6 to TRBJ1-2; 9 bases match TRBD1. Germline-derived CDR1 and CDR2 are SGHDT and YYEEEE. The CDR3 sequence is 14 residues long. With 4 bases clipped from V and 7 bases from J, the junction kept 8 bases outside the gene matches. The CDR3 bases are TGTGCCAGCAGCGGGGGACAGGGTAGGTTTGGCTACACCTTC. Its protein is CASSGGQGRFGYTF.

The CDR3 region is CASSEAQGWTSPLHF. DNA for the CDR3: TGTGCCAGCAGTGAAGCGCAGGGTTGGACTTCACCCCTCCACTTT. The gene calls are TRBV6-1 and TRBJ1-6, with D tentatively TRBD1 (5 bases). The ends were cut back, 0 bases at V and 9 bases at J, with 12 bases in the middle. The V gene's germline CDR1 is MNHNS and CDR2 SASEGT. This CDR3 region has 15 residues.

The chain uses TRBV6-2 or TRBV6-3 and TRBJ1-1; D ambiguous. The germline V and J ends were trimmed by 7 bases and 2 bases, with 8 bases remaining between them. The germline V gene has CDR1 MNHEY and CDR2 SVGEGT. The CDR3 runs to 12 residues. CDR3 sequence: CASTSTNTEAFF. Here the CDR3 DNA reads TGTGCCAGCACGTCCACTAACACTGAAGCTTTCTTT.

This sequence joins TRBV20-1 and TRBJ2-5; D is unresolved. Looked up from germline, CDR1 is DFQATT and CDR2 is SNEGSKA (reference sequence). V dropped 0 bases and J dropped 4 bases, with 12 bases sitting between them. The CDR3 contains 14 residues. For the CDR3, the DNA is TGCAGTGCTAGAGATCCCAAGGGTGGAGAGACCCAGTACTTC. Translating it yields CSARDPKGGETQYF.

The V call is TRBV7-2, the J call TRBJ1-2; 10 bases agree with TRBD1. From germline, CDR1 is SGHTA and CDR2 FQGNSA. The CDR3 is 16 residues long. Germline trimming cut 1 base from V and 5 bases from J; bases unmatched to any gene: 7. The CDR3 spells CASSLGGRDRGYGYTF. In DNA, the CDR3 is TGTGCCAGCAGCTTAGGGGGCCGGGACAGGGGTTATGGCTACACCTTC. Filled out from reference TRBV7-2 and TRBJ1-2, the complete variable domain reads GAGVSQSPSNKVTEKGKDVELRCDPISGHTALYWYRQSLGQGLEFLIYFQGNSAPDKSGLPSDRFSAERTGGSVSTLTIQRTQQEDSAVYLCASSLGGRDRGYGYTFGSGTRLTVV.

This chain links TRBV10-3 with TRBJ1-2, with TRBD1 matching 7 bases. Trimming took 2 bases from V and 4 from J; bases not matched to a gene: 4. Looked up from germline, CDR1 is ENHRY and CDR2 is SYGVKD. CDR3 length: 14 residues. Here the CDR3 DNA reads TGTGCCATCAGTGAGGGACAGGAGAGCTATGGCTACACCTTC. Encoded protein: CAISEGQESYGYTF.

The V call is TRBV7-2, the J call TRBJ2-7, with 11 bases lining up with TRBD2. J lost 3 bases, V lost 4 bases, and 8 bases had no gene match. Germline V CDR1 and CDR2: SGHTA, FQGNSA. There are 16 residues in the CDR3. The CDR3 bases are TGTGCCAGCAGCTCCGATGGACTAGCGGGCCGCTACGAGCAGTACTTC. It specifies CASSSDGLAGRYEQYF.

The chain joins TRBV28 to TRBJ2-5; TRBD1 agrees at 7 bases. This CDR3 comprises 15 residues. V shed 3 bases, J shed 5 bases, and the junction held 9 bases outside the gene matches. Germline V CDR1 and CDR2: MDHEN, SYDVKM. The DNA of the CDR3 is TGTGCCAGCAGTTTCCTGAAGGGGGCAGGTGAGACCCAGTACTTC. Protein product: CASSFLKGAGETQYF.

This chain joins TRBV20-1 and TRBJ1-2, with D possibly TRBD1 on 6 matching bases. CDR3 length: 17 amino acids. The germline V gene encodes CDR1 DFQATT and CDR2 SNEGSKA (reference sequence). The V and J ends lost 5 bases and 5 bases respectively, with 27 bases between them. The CDR3 region is CSASVGPRRGMSYGYTF. CDR3 coding DNA: TGCAGTGCTTCGGTCGGCCCAAGGAGGGGGATGAGTTATGGCTACACCTTC.

The rearrangement links TRBV20-1 to TRBJ2-7; 8 nucleotides align to TRBD2. Germline V CDR1 and CDR2: DFQATT, SNEGSKA (reference sequence). The CDR3 extends over 14 amino acids. V lost 6 bases to trimming and J lost 4 bases; unmatched junction nucleotides: 11. The DNA for the CDR3 is TGCAGTGCGCCGGGACTAGTTGGGGGATACGAGCAGTACTTC. It translates to CSAPGLVGGYEQYF.

CDR3 region: CASRGGGYSPLHF. The CDR3, as DNA: TGTGCCTCAAGAGGGGGAGGTTATTCACCCCTCCACTTT. The rearrangement uses TRBV30 and TRBJ1-6; TRBD1 is a possible D gene (6 bases). V lost 7 bases to trimming and J lost 8 bases, with 15 bases between them. This CDR3 spans 13 amino acids. Germline assignment: CDR1 GTSNPN and CDR2 SVGIG (reference sequence).

The genes are TRBV20-1 and TRBJ1-1; D gene uncertain. V lost 5 bases to trimming and J lost 0 bases, with 13 bases between them. CDR1 and CDR2 (germline): DFQATT, SNEGSKA (reference sequence). The CDR3 has 14 residues. CDR3 bases: TGCAGTGCTCATCACGATACCATGAACACTGAAGCTTTCTTT. This sequence encodes CSAHHDTMNTEAFF.

V and J are TRBV6-5 and TRBJ2-7; D could derive from TRBD1 or TRBD2 (5 bases each). V was shortened by 8 bases and J by 6 bases, with 17 bases between the two germline ends. CDR3 length: 13 residues. CDR1 and CDR2 (germline): MNHEY, SVGAGI. CDR3 nucleotide sequence: TGTGCCAGCCGTTTCACAGTGGGGGTCGAGCAGTACTTC. This sequence encodes CASRFTVGVEQYF.

V gene TRBV20-1 combines with J gene TRBJ1-2; 8 bases are a match to TRBD1. CDR1 is DFQATT, CDR2 SNEGSKA, per germline (reference sequence). The CDR3 runs to 14 residues. Trimming at V came to 6 bases and at J to 8 bases, leaving 14 bases not matched to a gene. CDR3 protein: CSASFRQGARGYTF. The CDR3, as DNA: TGCAGTGCAAGTTTCCGGCAGGGGGCTAGAGGCTACACCTTC.

The V call is TRBV6-4, the J call TRBJ1-6; the match to TRBD1 covers 8 bases. V lost 6 bases to trimming and J lost 7 bases; unmatched junction nucleotides: 5. CDR3 length: 14 residues. Germline-derived CDR1 and CDR2 are MRHNA and SNTAGT. CDR3 in DNA: TGTGCCAGCAGGGCAGACAGGGGCAATTCACCCCTCCACTTT. Encoded protein: CASRADRGNSPLHF.

This clonotype turned up a few times. This rearrangement joins TRBV7-3 to TRBJ2-7; no firm D call. This CDR3 contains 13 residues. Germline V gives CDR1 SGHTA, CDR2 FQGTGA. Deletions cut 8 bases from V and 0 bases from J, with 11 bases between. CDR3 in DNA: TGTGCCAGCGGGATAGGCAGCTCCTACGAGCAGTACTTC. This codes for CASGIGSSYEQYF.

The CDR3 is CASSYSWDNSPLHF. In DNA, the CDR3 is TGTGCCAGCAGTTACTCGTGGGATAATTCACCCCTCCACTTT. The chain employs TRBV6-5 and TRBJ1-6; unclear D gene. The CDR3 runs to 14 residues. V lost 0 bases, J lost 5 bases, and 5 bases lay in between. CDR1 and CDR2 (germline): MNHEY, SVGAGI.

V usage is TRBV10-3 and J usage is TRBJ1-2; D remains ambiguous. CDR1 is ENHRY and CDR2 is SYGVKD in the germline V gene. V shed 0 bases and J shed 8 bases, with 16 bases lying between them. The CDR3 sequence is 15 residues long. CDR3 region: CAISESGSPLGGYTF. In DNA, the CDR3 is TGTGCCATCAGTGAGTCGGGCAGTCCCCTCGGGGGCTACACCTTC.

The chain employs TRBV6-1 and TRBJ1-5; no clear D gene. The germline V gene has CDR1 MNHNS and CDR2 SASEGT. The CDR3 extends over 12 amino acids. Between the trimmed V and J ends, which lost 5 bases and 3 bases, there was a span of 5 bases. The CDR3 reads CASSLVNQPQHF. In DNA, the CDR3 is TGTGCCAGCAGTCTGGTCAATCAGCCCCAGCATTTT.

This clonotype has more than one count but fewer than ten. The genes are TRBV20-1 and TRBJ2-7; the D is unclear. The CDR3 is 13 amino acids. Germline CDR1 reads DFQATT; CDR2 reads SNEGSKA (reference sequence). Trimming cost V 3 bases and J 1 base, with 10 bases left between them. The CDR3 reads CSASIRNSYEQYF. As DNA, the CDR3 is TGCAGTGCTAGCATCCGGAATTCCTACGAGCAGTACTTC.

J is TRBJ1-1 and V is TRBV7-3; D remains ambiguous. V dropped 5 bases and J dropped 5 bases, with 12 bases sitting between them. CDR3 length: 13 amino acids. Germline CDR1 SGHTA, CDR2 FQGTGA. This chain's CDR3 is CASSRLSGTEAFF. CDR3 DNA: TGTGCCAGCAGCCGGTTGTCGGGGACTGAAGCTTTCTTT.

V and J are TRBV6-2 or TRBV6-3 and TRBJ1-2; D remains ambiguous. Deletions cut 4 bases from V and 7 bases from J, with 10 bases between. The germline V gene has CDR1 MNHEY and CDR2 SVGEGT. This CDR3 has 12 amino acids. Here the CDR3 DNA reads TGTGCCAGCAGTTCAAGCTCCCGTGGCTACACCTTC. This translates into CASSSSSRGYTF.

The chain has TRBV7-9 and TRBJ1-1, with TRBD1 matching over 7 bases. Losses at the gene ends were 5 bases for V and 11 bases for J; bases not matched to a gene: 11. Per germline, CDR1 SEHNR and CDR2 FQNEAQ (reference sequence). This CDR3 contains 13 residues. CDR3 amino acids: CASSDRALIGAFF. The CDR3 nucleotides are TGTGCCAGCAGCGACAGGGCCCTCATCGGTGCTTTCTTT. The complete variable domain, with remaining parts taken from reference TRBV7-9 and TRBJ1-1, reads DTGVSQNPRHKITKRGQNVTFRCDPISEHNRLYWYRQTLGQGPEFLTYFQNEAQLEKSRLLSDRFSAERPKGSFSTLEIQRTEQGDSAMYLCASSDRALIGAFFGQGTRLTVV.